This T cell receptor beta chain was retrieved from a study of CD8+ T cells in alopecia areata. Study-wide results and caveats: Sequencing of scalp samples also captures resident alphabeta T cells of normal skin. Clonality in lesional scalp, especially alopecia totalis/universalis, exceeded that of normal scalp.

The CDR3 contains 15 residues. The germline V gene has CDR1 SNHLY and CDR2 FYNNEI. V dropped 3 bases and J dropped 2 bases, with 8 bases sitting between them. Extracted from the samples, RNA was reverse transcribed into cDNA to serve as the sequencing template. Here immunoSEQ multiplex PCR was the method, and the copy in TCRdb shows in-frame clones only, minus some. Of about 110,000 clones listed, 55% to 75% are singletons. In regard to this clone: Its specificity is not known.

The sequenced sample was CD8+ T cells sorted from blood. The V and J genes are TRBV2 and TRBJ2-6, with D perhaps TRBD1 (5 bases). The sequence came from a human donor in good health. CDR3 bases: TGTGCCAGCAGTGATAAGGGGACTGGGGCCAACGTCCTGACTTTC. It codes for CASSDKGTGANVLTF.